This paragraph reports one TCR beta chain. Its antigen is currently unknown. Germline values: CDR1 SGHVS, CDR2 FNYEAQ. This CDR3 spans 13 amino acids. V was pared by 6 bases and J by 1 base, with 9 bases between. RNA was extracted with the RNeasy kit, and a quantity of roughly 0.45 to 1 ug was reverse transcribed using random hexamers. Across 54 Vbeta and 13 Jbeta, TCR beta CDR3 was amplified with immunoSEQ multiplex PCR. Using its own MiXCR run on the immunoSEQ multiplex PCR reads, TCRdb lists one record per CDR3 protein. Of about 130,000 distinct CDR3 sequences detected, roughly 94% appear once; the ten largest clones hold roughly 0.2%. These data originate in a study of CD8 T cells in Susac syndrome. General study results and limits: There were some 15 Susac-specific public clones in total CD8+ repertoires and about 5 in CD8+ TEMRA repertoires.

The sequence derives from a human donor with Susac syndrome. This chain joins TRBV7-6 and TRBJ1-1; D unresolved. Sequenced sample: CD8+ T cells from PBMCs. The CDR3 DNA follows: TGTGCCAGCAGGCCAGAGGGGAACACTGAAGCTTTCTTT. It codes for CASRPEGNTEAFF.